This TCR beta chain came from a study of graft-versus-host responses after intestinal transplantation. Across the whole study: The whole recipient group had anti-thymocyte globulin induction followed by tacrolimus and steroids for roughly three years. Study-wide results and limits: There was an association between peak levels of circulating GvH clones and early post-transplant HvG declines. Recipient marrow harbored GvH clones, some of which surfaced first in ileum or blood. Some patients had graft-donor T cell macrochimerism, and their allografts showed high graft-versus-host to host-versus-graft clonal ratios.

Germline CDR1 and CDR2: SGHVS and FNYEAQ. Trimming at V came to 5 bases and at J to 7 bases, leaving 2 bases not matched to a gene. The CDR3 length is 14 residues. Comment on this clone: Its antigen remains unknown.

The repertoire was sequenced with immunoSEQ multiplex PCR; TCRdb's copy has only in-frame clones and lacks some. The table has 65,000 to 90,000 clones, roughly 90% seen once. The chain combines TRBV7-6 with TRBJ2-1, with 13 bases lining up with TRBD2. This receptor was taken from a human donor who received an intestinal transplant. The input for sequencing was unstimulated CD8+ T cells sorted from spleen or lymph node cells, taken before intestinal transplant. CDR3 DNA: TGTGCCAGCAGCCCGGGACTAGCGGGGAATGAGCAGTTCTTC. Its translation is CASSPGLAGNEQFF.